The following is a TCR beta chain sequence with its context. The target of this receptor is not known. The entry originates in a study of T cells expressing NK-cell markers (dated by TCRdb to 2018 to 2020). Concerning the study at large: TCR beta-chain repertoires were profiled in sorted CD3+CD56+NKG2C+, CD3+CD56+NKG2C- and CD3+CD56-NKG2C+ T-cell subsets from several donors. All eight donors whose samples were sequenced were randomly selected healthy volunteers, three of them men and five women. Among the eight sequenced donors, seven were HCMV-seropositive and one was HCMV-seronegative. Libraries were sequenced as 2 x 150 bp reads on Illumina HiSeq 2000/2500, MiSeq or NextSeq. The paper's findings and limits, for the study overall: Those dominant clonotypes were again the most abundant among CD3+CD56-NKG2C+ cells in several donors, at roughly 25-65%. Whether the expanded NKG2C-expressing T cell clones were specific for HCMV antigens was left unclear. In six donors, the dominant CD3+CD56+NKG2C+ clonotypes ranked among the top 10 CD8+ clonotypes, making up roughly 1.0-8% of CD8+ T cells.

The instrument was an Illumina HiSeq 2000. The TCR beta cDNA libraries were made using 5'RACE template switching, a step that added both a universal primer site and unique molecular identifiers. Synthesis of cDNA was primed from the TCR beta constant segment and was followed by two consecutive PCR amplification steps. Processing in the source paper ran as follows. MIGEC was used to demultiplex reads and group reads by UMI, and MiTCR was used to assemble and quantify clonotypes. To exclude erroneous sequences, any TCR cDNA sequence not supported by at least two reads was discarded. Downstream repertoire analysis used the tcR package, and clonotypes were matched across fractions by CDR3 nucleotide sequence plus V segment. Antigen specificity was annotated against VDJdb with VDJmatch, allowing one amino acid substitution in CDR3. Once TCRdb had reprocessed the reads, it stored one entry per CDR3 protein sequence and supplied no DNA. None of the V and J calls come from the authors' own analysis; TCRdb made them. The sample table gives around 15,000 distinct CDR3 sequences. The leading ten clones occupy 59% of the sample.

To determine HCMV serostatus, a commercial ELISA kit was used to detect HCMV-specific IgG in serum. Peripheral blood mononuclear cells were isolated from blood by Ficoll density gradient centrifugation. CDR1 and CDR2 were assigned from the germline V gene (reference sequence) as LGHDT and YNNKEL. The CDR3 sequence holds 15 residues, the cysteine and phenylalanine included. This entry has no DNA. This sequence uses TRBV3-1 and TRBJ2-5; the TCRdb D gene call, TRBD2, has no DNA to confirm it. Sequencing was done on a sample of blood T cells: a sorted CD56 or NKG2C T cell subset, CD4+ or CD8+ T cells, or bulk PBMC T cells (not recorded which). This TCR came from a man aged 18-75 years in good health. The CDR3 loop reads CASSQEGTFRGTQYF.